This TCR beta chain came from a study of CD8 T cells in Susac syndrome. Negative isolation yielded the CD8+ and CD4+ T cells, while FACS enriched the TEMRA cells. There are 15 residues in the CDR3. The germline V gene has CDR1 MNHEY and CDR2 SMNVEV (reference sequence). Trimming shortened V by 5 bases and J by 2 bases, and 16 bases separated the two germline ends. The RNA input was roughly 0.5 to 1 ug, and it was reverse transcribed with random hexamers. The CDR3 of TCR beta was amplified by immunoSEQ multiplex PCR across 54 Vbeta and 13 Jbeta. TCRdb re-called the immunoSEQ multiplex PCR reads through MiXCR, storing one row per CDR3 protein. The sample includes about 440,000 distinct CDR3 sequences, 75% to 90% seen only once; the top ten take about 0.12%.

Sample: CD8+ T cells from PBMCs. The sequence was collected from a human donor with multiple sclerosis. This rearrangement joins TRBV27 to TRBJ2-7, with D unresolved. This CDR3 is CASSPKARSPYEQYF. CDR3 DNA sequence: TGTGCCAGCAGTCCAAAGGCCCGGAGTCCCTACGAGCAGTACTTC.